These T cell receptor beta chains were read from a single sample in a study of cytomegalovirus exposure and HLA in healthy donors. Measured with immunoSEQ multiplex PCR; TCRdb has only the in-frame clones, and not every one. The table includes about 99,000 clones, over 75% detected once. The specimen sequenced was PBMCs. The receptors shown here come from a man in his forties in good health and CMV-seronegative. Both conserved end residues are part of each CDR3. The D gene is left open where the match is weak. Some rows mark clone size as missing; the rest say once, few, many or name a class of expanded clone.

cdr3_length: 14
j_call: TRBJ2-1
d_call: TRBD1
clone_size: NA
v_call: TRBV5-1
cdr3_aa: CASTGTGIHNEQFF
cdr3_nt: TGCGCCAGCACAGGGACAGGGATCCACAATGAGCAGTTCTTC

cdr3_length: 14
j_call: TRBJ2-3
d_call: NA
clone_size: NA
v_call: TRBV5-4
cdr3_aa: CASRREPSTDTQYF
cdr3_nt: TGTGCCAGCAGACGGGAGCCAAGCACAGATACGCAGTATTTT

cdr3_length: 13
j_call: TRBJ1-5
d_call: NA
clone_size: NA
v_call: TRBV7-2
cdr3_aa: CASSPDFGQPQHF
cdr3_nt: TGTGCCAGCAGCCCAGATTTTGGCCAGCCCCAGCATTTT

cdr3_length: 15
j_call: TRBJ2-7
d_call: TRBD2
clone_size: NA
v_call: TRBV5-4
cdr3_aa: CASSLGSGRAYEQYF
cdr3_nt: TGTGCCAGCAGCTTGGGGAGCGGGAGGGCCTACGAGCAGTACTTC

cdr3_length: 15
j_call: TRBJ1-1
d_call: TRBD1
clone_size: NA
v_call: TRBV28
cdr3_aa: CASSLWGDRNTEAFF
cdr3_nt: TGTGCCAGCAGTTTATGGGGGGACAGGAACACTGAAGCTTTCTTT

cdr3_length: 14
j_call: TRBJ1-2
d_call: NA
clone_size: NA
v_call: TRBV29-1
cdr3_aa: CSVDPGRADYGYTF
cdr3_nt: TGCAGCGTTGACCCCGGGAGGGCGGACTATGGCTACACCTTC

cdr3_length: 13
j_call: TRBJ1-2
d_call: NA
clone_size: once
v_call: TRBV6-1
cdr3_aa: CASSESQNYGYTF
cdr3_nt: TGTGCCAGCAGTGAAAGTCAGAACTATGGCTACACCTTC

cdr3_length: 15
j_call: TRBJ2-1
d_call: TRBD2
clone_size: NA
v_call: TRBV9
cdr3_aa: CASSPIFLAGVEQFF
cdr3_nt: TGTGCCAGCAGCCCTATATTTCTAGCGGGAGTTGAGCAGTTCTTC

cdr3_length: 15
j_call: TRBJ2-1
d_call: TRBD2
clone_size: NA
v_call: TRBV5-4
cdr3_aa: CASSLGGGSYNEQFF
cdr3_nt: TGTGCCAGCAGCTTGGGCGGGGGCTCCTACAATGAGCAGTTCTTC

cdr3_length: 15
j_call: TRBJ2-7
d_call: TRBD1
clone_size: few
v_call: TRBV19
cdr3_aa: CASSLTGQGLYEQYF
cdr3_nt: TGTGCCAGTAGTCTAACGGGACAGGGCTTATACGAGCAGTACTTC

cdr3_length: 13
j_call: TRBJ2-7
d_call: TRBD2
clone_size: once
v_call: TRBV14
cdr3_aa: CASGLAGVREQYF
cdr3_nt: TGTGCCAGCGGACTAGCGGGAGTAAGGGAGCAGTACTTC

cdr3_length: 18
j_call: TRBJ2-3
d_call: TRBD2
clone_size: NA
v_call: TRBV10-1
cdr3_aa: CASSESASGGGYTDTQYF
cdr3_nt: TGCGCCAGCAGTGAGTCGGCTAGCGGGGGGGGATACACAGATACGCAGTATTTT

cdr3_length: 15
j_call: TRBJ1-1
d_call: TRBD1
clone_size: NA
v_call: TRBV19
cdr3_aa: CASRGGTVRGTEAFF
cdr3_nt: TGTGCCAGTAGGGGCGGGACAGTCCGGGGCACTGAAGCTTTCTTT

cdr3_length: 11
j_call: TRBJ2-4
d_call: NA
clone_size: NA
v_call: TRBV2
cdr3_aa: CASSEGGIQYF
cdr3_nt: TGTGCCAGCAGTGAAGGAGGTATTCAGTACTTC

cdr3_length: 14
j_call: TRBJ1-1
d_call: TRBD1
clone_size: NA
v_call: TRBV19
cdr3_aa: CASSQRGRDTEAFF
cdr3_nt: TGTGCCAGTAGTCAAAGGGGGCGCGACACTGAAGCTTTCTTT

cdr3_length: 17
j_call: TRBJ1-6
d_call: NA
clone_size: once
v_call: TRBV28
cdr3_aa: CASSSKQGSSYNSPLHF
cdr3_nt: TGTGCCAGCAGTTCTAAACAGGGCAGCTCCTATAATTCACCCCTCCACTTT

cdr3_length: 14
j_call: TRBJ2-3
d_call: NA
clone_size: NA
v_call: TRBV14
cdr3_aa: CASSQAGLSDTQYF
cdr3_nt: TGTGCCAGCAGCCAAGCGGGACTCTCGGATACGCAGTATTTT

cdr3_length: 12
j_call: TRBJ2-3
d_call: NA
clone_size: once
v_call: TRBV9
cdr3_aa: CASSVDRATQYF
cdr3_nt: TGTGCCAGCAGCGTAGACAGGGCGACGCAGTATTTT

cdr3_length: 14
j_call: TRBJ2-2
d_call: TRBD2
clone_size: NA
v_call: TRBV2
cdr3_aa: CATSGLAGPGELFF
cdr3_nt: TGTGCCACTTCTGGACTAGCGGGGCCCGGGGAGCTGTTTTTT

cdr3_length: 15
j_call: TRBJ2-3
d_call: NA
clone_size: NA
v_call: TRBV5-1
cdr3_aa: CASSLAPSYADTQYF
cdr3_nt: TGCGCCAGCAGCTTGGCCCCTAGCTACGCAGATACGCAGTATTTT

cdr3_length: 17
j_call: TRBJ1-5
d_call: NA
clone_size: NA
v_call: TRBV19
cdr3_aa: CASSKDGALLSNQPQHF
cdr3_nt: TGTGCCAGTAGTAAAGATGGGGCGTTGCTTAGCAATCAGCCCCAGCATTTT

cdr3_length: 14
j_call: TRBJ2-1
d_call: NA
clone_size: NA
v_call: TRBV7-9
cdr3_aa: CASSLATNNNEQFF
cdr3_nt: TGTGCCAGCAGCTTGGCGACTAACAACAATGAGCAGTTCTTC

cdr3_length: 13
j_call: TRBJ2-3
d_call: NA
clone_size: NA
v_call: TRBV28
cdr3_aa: CASILTESDTQYF
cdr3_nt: TGTGCCAGCATCCTAACTGAGTCAGATACGCAGTATTTT

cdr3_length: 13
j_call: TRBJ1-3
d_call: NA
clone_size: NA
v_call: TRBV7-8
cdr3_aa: CASSPSSGNTIYF
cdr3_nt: TGTGCCAGCAGCCCGAGCTCTGGAAACACCATATATTTT

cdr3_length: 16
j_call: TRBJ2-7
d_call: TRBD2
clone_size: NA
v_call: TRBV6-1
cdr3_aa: CASSQGLVPFLHEQYF
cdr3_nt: TGTGCCAGCAGTCAAGGACTAGTCCCCTTCCTTCACGAGCAGTACTTC

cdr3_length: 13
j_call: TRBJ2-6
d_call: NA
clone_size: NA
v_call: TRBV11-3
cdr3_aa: CASSDFGANVLTF
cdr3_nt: TGTGCCAGCAGTGACTTTGGGGCCAACGTCCTGACTTTC

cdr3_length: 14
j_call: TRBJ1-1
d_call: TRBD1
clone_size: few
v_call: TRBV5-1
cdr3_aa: CASSLQGGDTEAFF
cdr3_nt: TGCGCCAGCAGCCTACAGGGGGGAGACACTGAAGCTTTCTTT

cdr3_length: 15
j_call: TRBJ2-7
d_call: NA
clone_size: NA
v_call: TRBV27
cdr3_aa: CASSTLLRRPSEQYF
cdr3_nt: TGTGCCAGCAGTACACTACTCAGACGGCCAAGCGAGCAGTACTTC

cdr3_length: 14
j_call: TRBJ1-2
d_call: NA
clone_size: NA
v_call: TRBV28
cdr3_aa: CASSSTGGNYGYTF
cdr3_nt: TGTGCCAGCAGTTCGACAGGAGGTAACTATGGCTACACCTTC

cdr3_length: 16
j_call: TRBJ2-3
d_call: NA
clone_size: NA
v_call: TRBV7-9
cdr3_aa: CASSFVRGPSTDTQYF
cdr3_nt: TGTGCCAGCAGCTTCGTCAGGGGCCCTAGCACAGATACGCAGTATTTT

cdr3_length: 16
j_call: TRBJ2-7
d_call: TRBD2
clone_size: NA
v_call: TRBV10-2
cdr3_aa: CASSEAAGGIGAEQYF
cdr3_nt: TGCGCCAGCAGTGAGGCGGCCGGGGGGATCGGGGCCGAGCAGTACTTC

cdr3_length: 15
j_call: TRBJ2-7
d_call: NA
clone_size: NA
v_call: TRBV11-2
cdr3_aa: CASSSYRDNSYEQYF
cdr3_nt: TGTGCCAGCAGCTCTTACCGGGACAACTCCTACGAGCAGTACTTC

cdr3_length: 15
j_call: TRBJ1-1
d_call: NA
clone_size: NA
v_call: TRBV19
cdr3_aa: CASSTKSGGNTEAFF
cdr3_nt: TGTGCCAGTAGTACAAAATCCGGGGGTAACACTGAAGCTTTCTTT

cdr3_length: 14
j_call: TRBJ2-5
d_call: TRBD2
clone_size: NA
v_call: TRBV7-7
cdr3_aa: CASSLGGNTETQYF
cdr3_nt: TGTGCCAGCAGCTTGGGAGGGAACACAGAGACCCAGTACTTC

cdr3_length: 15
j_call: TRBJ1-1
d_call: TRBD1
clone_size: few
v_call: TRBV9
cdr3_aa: CASSPSDRGLSEAFF
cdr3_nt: TGTGCCAGCAGCCCTTCGGACAGGGGACTATCTGAAGCTTTCTTT

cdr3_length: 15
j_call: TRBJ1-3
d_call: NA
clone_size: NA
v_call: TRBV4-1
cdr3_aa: CASRYRPSSGNTIYF
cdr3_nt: TGCGCCAGCAGGTACAGGCCTTCCTCTGGAAACACCATATATTTT

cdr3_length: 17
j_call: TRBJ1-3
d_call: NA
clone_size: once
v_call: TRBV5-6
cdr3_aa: CASSLRKTENSGNTIYF
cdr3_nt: TGTGCCAGCAGCTTAAGGAAGACAGAAAACTCTGGAAACACCATATATTTT

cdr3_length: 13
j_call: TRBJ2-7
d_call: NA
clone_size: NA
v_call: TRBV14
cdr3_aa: CASSRRDLDGQYF
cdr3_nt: TGTGCCAGCAGCCGGCGGGACCTAGATGGGCAGTACTTC

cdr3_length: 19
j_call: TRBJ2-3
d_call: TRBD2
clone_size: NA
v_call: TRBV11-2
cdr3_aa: CASSRLLSGRAESTDTQYF
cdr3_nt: TGTGCCAGCAGTCGTCTCCTTAGCGGGAGGGCCGAAAGCACAGATACGCAGTATTTT

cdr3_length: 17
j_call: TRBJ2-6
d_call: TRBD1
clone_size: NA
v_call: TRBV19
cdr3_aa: CASTGTDRLSGANVLTF
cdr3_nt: TGTGCCAGCACCGGGACAGATAGACTATCTGGGGCCAACGTCCTGACTTTC

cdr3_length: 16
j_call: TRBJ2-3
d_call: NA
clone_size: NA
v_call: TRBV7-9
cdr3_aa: CASSHPDSTSTDTQYF
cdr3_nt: TGTGCCAGCAGCCACCCAGACAGCACTAGCACAGATACGCAGTATTTT

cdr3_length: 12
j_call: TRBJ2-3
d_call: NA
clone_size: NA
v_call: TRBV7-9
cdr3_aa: CSSSLGPDTQYF
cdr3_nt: TGTTCCAGCAGCCTGGGCCCGGATACGCAGTATTTT

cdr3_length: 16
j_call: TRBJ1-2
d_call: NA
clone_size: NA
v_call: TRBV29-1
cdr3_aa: CSVEGRLPHEDYGYTF
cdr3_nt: TGCAGCGTTGAAGGGCGCCTCCCACATGAGGACTATGGCTACACCTTC

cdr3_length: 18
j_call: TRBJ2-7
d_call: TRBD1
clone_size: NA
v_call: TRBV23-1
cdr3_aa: CASSQSILAGGTTYEQYF
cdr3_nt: TGCGCCAGCAGTCAATCAATTTTGGCAGGGGGCACCACCTACGAGCAGTACTTC

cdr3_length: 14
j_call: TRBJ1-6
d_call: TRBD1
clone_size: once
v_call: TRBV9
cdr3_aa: CASSGQGANSPLHF
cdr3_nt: TGTGCCAGCAGCGGACAGGGGGCTAATTCACCCCTCCACTTT

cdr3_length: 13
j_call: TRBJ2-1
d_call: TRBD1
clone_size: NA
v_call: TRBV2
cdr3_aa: CASSGQGGTEQFF
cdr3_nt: TGTGCCAGCAGCGGACAGGGGGGCACTGAGCAGTTCTTC

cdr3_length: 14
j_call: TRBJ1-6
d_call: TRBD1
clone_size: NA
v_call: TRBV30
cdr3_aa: CAWSDRGYNSPLHF
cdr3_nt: TGTGCCTGGAGCGACAGGGGCTATAATTCACCCCTCCACTTT

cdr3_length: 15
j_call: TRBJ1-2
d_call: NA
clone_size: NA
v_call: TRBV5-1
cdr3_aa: CASSFRGPSDYGYTF
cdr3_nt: TGCGCCAGCAGCTTTAGAGGACCTAGCGACTATGGCTACACCTTC

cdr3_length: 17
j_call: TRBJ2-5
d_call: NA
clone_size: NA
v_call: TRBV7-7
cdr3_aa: CASSLGLQDGGQETQYF
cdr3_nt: TGTGCCAGCAGCTTAGGATTACAGGACGGAGGGCAAGAGACCCAGTACTTC